A selection of T cell receptor beta chains follows, all from one sample in a study of T cells after yellow fever vaccination. MiXCR, run by TCRdb on the 5' RACE reads, gives a single entry per CDR3 protein. The table records some 320,000 distinct CDR3 sequences, approximately 4% of them present only once. The starting material was PBMCs, obtained 5 days after the yellow fever booster vaccination. All receptors come from a man between 18 and 35 years old who received the YFV17D yellow fever vaccine. CDR3s include the opening cysteine and the closing phenylalanine or tryptophan. A D gene is named only where the DNA matches it firmly. The size field is filled for only some rows; it gives once, few, many or a size class.

abundance: few; len: 19; d_gene: TRBD1; j_gene: TRBJ1-3; v_gene: TRBV5-5; CDR3nt: TGTGCCAGCAGCCGACGGTTGGGACAGCCTCTAAATCCCGGAAACACCATATATTTT; CDR3aa: CASSRRLGQPLNPGNTIYF
abundance: .; len: 13; d_gene: TRBD2; j_gene: TRBJ2-1; v_gene: TRBV5-5; CDR3nt: TGTGCCAGCAGCTTGGGGGTTCTAGCGGGGGAAGTCTTC; CDR3aa: CASSLGVLAGEVF
abundance: .; len: 14; d_gene: TRBD1; j_gene: TRBJ1-1; v_gene: TRBV6-6; CDR3nt: TGTGCCAGCTGGGACCAGGGGGGTTGGACTGAAGCTTTCTTT; CDR3aa: CASWDQGGWTEAFF
abundance: .; len: 12; d_gene: .; j_gene: TRBJ2-3; v_gene: TRBV19; CDR3nt: TGTGCCAGTAGTATCGGGGGAAATACGCAGTATTTT; CDR3aa: CASSIGGNTQYF
abundance: few; len: 16; d_gene: TRBD1; j_gene: TRBJ2-1; v_gene: TRBV7-8; CDR3nt: TGTGCCAGCAGCTCCGGGACAGGGGGCTTTGGGAATGAGCAGTTCTTC; CDR3aa: CASSSGTGGFGNEQFF
abundance: few; len: 12; d_gene: .; j_gene: TRBJ2-3; v_gene: TRBV11-1; CDR3nt: TGTGCCAGCAGCGAAGGACTAGATACGCAGTATTTT; CDR3aa: CASSEGLDTQYF
abundance: many; len: 15; d_gene: .; j_gene: TRBJ2-2; v_gene: TRBV12-3/TRBV12-4; CDR3nt: TGTGCCAGCAGTCGCCGGGCCCTGGACACCGGGGAGCTGTTTTTT; CDR3aa: CASSRRALDTGELFF
abundance: medium-sized; len: 14; d_gene: TRBD1; j_gene: TRBJ2-1; v_gene: TRBV6-2/TRBV6-3; CDR3nt: TGTGCCAGCAGGGTGGGGACAGTGGGGAATGAGCAGTTCTTC; CDR3aa: CASRVGTVGNEQFF
abundance: .; len: 11; d_gene: .; j_gene: TRBJ1-3; v_gene: TRBV29-1; CDR3nt: TGCAGCGTTGCCTCTGGAAACACCATATATTTT; CDR3aa: CSVASGNTIYF
abundance: many; len: 13; d_gene: TRBD1; j_gene: TRBJ1-1; v_gene: TRBV29-1; CDR3nt: TGCAGCGTCGCTGGACAGGGGGGGACTGAAGCTTTCTTT; CDR3aa: CSVAGQGGTEAFF
abundance: few; len: 16; d_gene: TRBD1; j_gene: TRBJ2-2; v_gene: TRBV5-1; CDR3nt: TGCGCCAGCAGCTTGGGGGACAGGGGAAACACCGGGGAGCTGTTTTTT; CDR3aa: CASSLGDRGNTGELFF
abundance: .; len: 16; d_gene: TRBD1; j_gene: TRBJ1-3; v_gene: TRBV12-3/TRBV12-4; CDR3nt: TGTGCCAGCAGTCAAACACGGGACAGGGGTGAATACACCATATATTTT; CDR3aa: CASSQTRDRGEYTIYF
abundance: few; len: 12; d_gene: .; j_gene: TRBJ1-6; v_gene: TRBV7-8; CDR3nt: TGTGCCAGCGGTTCGCCGGTAGCACCCCTCCACTTT; CDR3aa: CASGSPVAPLHF
abundance: .; len: 15; d_gene: TRBD2; j_gene: TRBJ2-1; v_gene: TRBV9; CDR3nt: TGTGCCAGCAGCCCGACTAGCGGGGGGGCCAGAGAGCAGTTCTTC; CDR3aa: CASSPTSGGAREQFF
abundance: many; len: 14; d_gene: .; j_gene: TRBJ2-3; v_gene: TRBV7-3; CDR3nt: TGTGCCAGCAGCTTAAATGGAGGCACAGATACGCAGTATTTT; CDR3aa: CASSLNGGTDTQYF
abundance: many; len: 16; d_gene: TRBD1; j_gene: TRBJ1-6; v_gene: TRBV9; CDR3nt: TGTGCCAGCAGCGAAAATCCCACAGGGGGAAATTCACCCCTCCACTTT; CDR3aa: CASSENPTGGNSPLHF
abundance: few; len: 15; d_gene: TRBD1; j_gene: TRBJ1-5; v_gene: TRBV12-5; CDR3nt: TGTGCTAGTGGTTTCGGGACAGGGGGTAGTCAGCCCCAGCATTTT; CDR3aa: CASGFGTGGSQPQHF
abundance: .; len: 15; d_gene: TRBD2; j_gene: TRBJ2-3; v_gene: TRBV7-3; CDR3nt: TGTGCCAGCAGCTTACTAGCGGGCCCCGGGGATACGCAGTATTTT; CDR3aa: CASSLLAGPGDTQYF
abundance: many; len: 11; d_gene: .; j_gene: TRBJ2-1; v_gene: TRBV6-6; CDR3nt: TGTGCCAGCTGCGACTACAATGAGCAGTTCTTC; CDR3aa: CASCDYNEQFF
abundance: .; len: 14; d_gene: TRBD1; j_gene: TRBJ1-6; v_gene: TRBV3-1; CDR3nt: TGTGCCAGCAGCCAAGAGGCCCAACAGGGGACCCTCCACTTT; CDR3aa: CASSQEAQQGTLHF
abundance: .; len: 14; d_gene: TRBD2; j_gene: TRBJ2-5; v_gene: TRBV6-5; CDR3nt: TGTGCCAGCAGTTACTCGCGGGGGACAGAGACCCAGTACTTC; CDR3aa: CASSYSRGTETQYF
abundance: few; len: 17; d_gene: .; j_gene: TRBJ2-2; v_gene: TRBV4-3; CDR3nt: TGCGCCAGCAGCCAAGATCCCCCAATTGGCAACACCGGGGAGCTGTTTTTT; CDR3aa: CASSQDPPIGNTGELFF
abundance: many; len: 15; d_gene: TRBD2; j_gene: TRBJ2-5; v_gene: TRBV5-1; CDR3nt: TGCGCCAGCAGCTTGGCCGGACTAGTAAAAGAGACCCAGTACTTC; CDR3aa: CASSLAGLVKETQYF
abundance: few; len: 14; d_gene: .; j_gene: TRBJ1-2; v_gene: TRBV12-3/TRBV12-4; CDR3nt: TGTGCCAGCAGTTTAGGGCCGCCAGGGAATGGCTACACCTTC; CDR3aa: CASSLGPPGNGYTF
abundance: .; len: 16; d_gene: .; j_gene: TRBJ2-1; v_gene: TRBV27; CDR3nt: TGTGCCAGCAGTTTATGGGGGGCGCAGCTCTACAATGAGCAGTTCTTC; CDR3aa: CASSLWGAQLYNEQFF
abundance: few; len: 14; d_gene: TRBD1; j_gene: TRBJ2-7; v_gene: TRBV29-1; CDR3nt: TGCAGCGTTGTAAGGGACAGTATTTTGTGGGAGCAGTACTTC; CDR3aa: CSVVRDSILWEQYF
abundance: .; len: 17; d_gene: .; j_gene: TRBJ2-3; v_gene: TRBV6-2/TRBV6-3; CDR3nt: TGTGCCAGCAGTATTCCCGGGACCGCACCTCGCACAGATACGCAGTATTTT; CDR3aa: CASSIPGTAPRTDTQYF
abundance: many; len: 13; d_gene: .; j_gene: TRBJ2-5; v_gene: TRBV7-2; CDR3nt: TGTGCCAGCAGCAGGGTTTTAAGGGAGACCCAGTACTTC; CDR3aa: CASSRVLRETQYF
abundance: .; len: 20; d_gene: TRBD2; j_gene: TRBJ2-3; v_gene: TRBV5-4; CDR3nt: TGTGCCAGCAGCTCGCCCGGGACTAGCGGGGGGCCGACACCGAAAGATACGCAGTATTTT; CDR3aa: CASSSPGTSGGPTPKDTQYF
abundance: .; len: 15; d_gene: .; j_gene: TRBJ1-6; v_gene: TRBV27; CDR3nt: TGTGCCAGCGCCCCAGAGAGCTCCTATAATTCACCCCTCCACTTT; CDR3aa: CASAPESSYNSPLHF
abundance: few; len: 14; d_gene: .; j_gene: TRBJ2-7; v_gene: TRBV7-6; CDR3nt: TGTGCCAGCAGCTCCCGGGACCGTAACTACGAGCAGTACTTC; CDR3aa: CASSSRDRNYEQYF
abundance: few; len: 13; d_gene: .; j_gene: TRBJ2-7; v_gene: TRBV6-2/TRBV6-3; CDR3nt: TGTGCCAGCAGTTATCCAGATACCTACGAGCAGTACTTC; CDR3aa: CASSYPDTYEQYF
abundance: few; len: 13; d_gene: .; j_gene: TRBJ2-5; v_gene: TRBV23-1; CDR3nt: TGCGCCAGCAGTCTCATGGAGGGAGAGACCCAGTACTTC; CDR3aa: CASSLMEGETQYF
abundance: .; len: 18; d_gene: TRBD1; j_gene: TRBJ1-5; v_gene: TRBV12-3/TRBV12-4; CDR3nt: TGTGCCAGCAGTCAAAGACCGGGACAGGGAGTTAGCAATCAGCCCCAGCATTTT; CDR3aa: CASSQRPGQGVSNQPQHF
abundance: many; len: 15; d_gene: TRBD1; j_gene: TRBJ2-1; v_gene: TRBV4-3; CDR3nt: TGCGCCAGCAGCCAGGACAGGGGGCGCGGGAATGAGCAGTTCTTC; CDR3aa: CASSQDRGRGNEQFF